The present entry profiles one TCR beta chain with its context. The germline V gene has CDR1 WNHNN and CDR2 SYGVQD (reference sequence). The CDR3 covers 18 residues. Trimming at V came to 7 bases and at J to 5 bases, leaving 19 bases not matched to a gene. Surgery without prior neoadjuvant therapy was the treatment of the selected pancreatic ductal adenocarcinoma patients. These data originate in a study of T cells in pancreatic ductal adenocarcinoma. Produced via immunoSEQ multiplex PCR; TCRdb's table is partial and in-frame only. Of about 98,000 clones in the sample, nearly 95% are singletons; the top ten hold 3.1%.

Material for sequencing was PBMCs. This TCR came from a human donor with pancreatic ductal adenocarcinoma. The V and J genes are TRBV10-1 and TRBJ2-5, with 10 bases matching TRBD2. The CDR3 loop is CASTSDRTPAGGWETQYF. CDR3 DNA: TGCGCCAGCACTTCCGACAGGACCCCAGCGGGAGGGTGGGAGACCCAGTACTTC.